This entry describes one T cell receptor beta chain. Germline V gene sequence: CDR1 MGHRA, CDR2 YSYEKL. With 1 base clipped from V and 8 bases from J, the junction kept 13 bases outside the gene matches. The CDR3 contains 17 residues. This sample is drawn from a study of blood T cell repertoires in COVID-19. As processed by the authors: How many nucleated cells were present was estimated from reference gene primer amplification. Sequenced by immunoSEQ multiplex PCR; TCRdb stores in-frame clones only, minus some. V, J and clone size were drawn from that table, and D and trimming were deduced from the DNA. The sample includes tens of thousands of clones, 70% to 90% of them seen just once.

The TCR was taken from a human donor in a cohort sampled during active COVID-19. Material: peripheral blood. The chain uses TRBV4-1 and TRBJ1-4; 7 bases are a match to TRBD1. The CDR3, as DNA: TGCGCCAGCAGCCAAGGTTATACCGGGACAGCCCCGGAAAAACTGTTTTTT. It encodes CASSQGYTGTAPEKLFF.